The clone carrying this T cell receptor (beta chain) was counted a few times. In the PCR, 60 Vbeta and 13 Jbeta primers were used. Measured with immunoSEQ multiplex PCR; TCRdb has only the in-frame clones, and not every one. The sample contains 35,000 to 40,000 clones, about half of which appear only once. This entry is derived from a study of cytomegalovirus exposure and HLA in healthy donors. Unmatched junction bases numbered 4, after V lost 5 bases and J lost 7 bases. Germline loops: CDR1 DFQATT, CDR2 SNEGSKA (reference sequence). The CDR3 sequence is 11 residues long. The source of this sequence is a woman between 40 and 50 years old in good health and CMV-seropositive. This chain connects TRBV20-1 to TRBJ1-1, with 7 bases fitting TRBD1. The sequenced sample consisted of PBMCs. Written as DNA, the CDR3 is TGCAGTGCTGGGGGACAGATTGAAGCTTTCTTT. Amino acids: CSAGGQIEAFF.